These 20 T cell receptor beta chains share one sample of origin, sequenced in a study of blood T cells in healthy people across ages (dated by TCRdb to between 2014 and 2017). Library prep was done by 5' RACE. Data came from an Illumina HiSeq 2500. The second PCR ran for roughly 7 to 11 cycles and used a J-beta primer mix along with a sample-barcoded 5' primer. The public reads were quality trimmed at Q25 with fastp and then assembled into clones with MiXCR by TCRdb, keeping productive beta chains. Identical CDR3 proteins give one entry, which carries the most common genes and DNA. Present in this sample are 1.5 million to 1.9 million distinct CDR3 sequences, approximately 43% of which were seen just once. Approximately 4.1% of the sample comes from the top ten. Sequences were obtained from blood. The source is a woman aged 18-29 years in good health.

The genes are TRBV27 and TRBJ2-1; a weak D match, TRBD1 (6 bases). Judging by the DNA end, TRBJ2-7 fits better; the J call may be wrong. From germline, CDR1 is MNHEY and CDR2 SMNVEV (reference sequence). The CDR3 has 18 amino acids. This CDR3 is CASSLRTALASSYNEQYF. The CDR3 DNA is TGTGCCAGCAGTTTAAGGACAGCTCTTGCAAGCTCCTACAATGAGCAGTACTTC.

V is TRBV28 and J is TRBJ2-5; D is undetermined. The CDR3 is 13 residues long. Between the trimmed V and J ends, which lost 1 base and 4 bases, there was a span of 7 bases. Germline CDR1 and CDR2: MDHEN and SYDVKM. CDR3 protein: CASSLFRTETQYF. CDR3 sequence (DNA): TGTGCCAGCAGTTTATTTAGAACAGAGACCCAGTACTTC. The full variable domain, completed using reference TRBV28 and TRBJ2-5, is DVKVTQSSRYLVKRTGEKVFLECVQDMDHENMFWYRQDPGLGLRLIYFSYDVKMKEKGDIPEGYSVSREKKERFSLILESASTNQTSMYLCASSLFRTETQYFGPGTRLLVL.

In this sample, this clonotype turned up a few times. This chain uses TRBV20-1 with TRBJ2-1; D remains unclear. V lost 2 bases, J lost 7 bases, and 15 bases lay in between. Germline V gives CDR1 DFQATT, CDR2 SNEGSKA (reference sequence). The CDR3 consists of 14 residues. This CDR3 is CSARLPSKINEQFF. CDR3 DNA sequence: TGCAGTGCTAGATTACCCTCGAAGATTAATGAGCAGTTCTTC.

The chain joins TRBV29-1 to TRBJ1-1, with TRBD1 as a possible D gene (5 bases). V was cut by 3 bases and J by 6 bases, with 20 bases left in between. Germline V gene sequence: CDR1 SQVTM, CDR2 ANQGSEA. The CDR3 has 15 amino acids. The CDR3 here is CSVEGKQGSFAEAFF. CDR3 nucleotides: TGCAGCGTTGAGGGGAAGCAGGGCTCGTTCGCTGAAGCTTTCTTT.

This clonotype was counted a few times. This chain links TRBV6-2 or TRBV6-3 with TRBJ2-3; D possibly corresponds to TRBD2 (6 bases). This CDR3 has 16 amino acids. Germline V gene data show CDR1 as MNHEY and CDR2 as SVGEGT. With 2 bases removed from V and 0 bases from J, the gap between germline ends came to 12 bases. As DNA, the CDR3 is TGTGCCAGCAGTTACGTGGCTAGCGAGAGCACAGATACGCAGTATTTT. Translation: CASSYVASESTDTQYF.

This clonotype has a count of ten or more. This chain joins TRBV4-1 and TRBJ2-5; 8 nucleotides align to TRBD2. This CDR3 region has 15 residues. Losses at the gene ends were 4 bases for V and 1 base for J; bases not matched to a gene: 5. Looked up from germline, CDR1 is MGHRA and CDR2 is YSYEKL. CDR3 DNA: TGCGCCAGCAGCCGCCTTGGGACTAGCCAAGAGACCCAGTACTTC. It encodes CASSRLGTSQETQYF.

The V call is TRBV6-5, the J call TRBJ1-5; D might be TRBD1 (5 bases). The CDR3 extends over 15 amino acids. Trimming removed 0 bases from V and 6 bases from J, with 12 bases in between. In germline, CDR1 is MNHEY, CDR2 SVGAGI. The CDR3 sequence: CASSYSPGTGQPQHF. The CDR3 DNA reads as TGTGCCAGCAGTTACTCCCCAGGGACGGGTCAGCCCCAGCATTTT.

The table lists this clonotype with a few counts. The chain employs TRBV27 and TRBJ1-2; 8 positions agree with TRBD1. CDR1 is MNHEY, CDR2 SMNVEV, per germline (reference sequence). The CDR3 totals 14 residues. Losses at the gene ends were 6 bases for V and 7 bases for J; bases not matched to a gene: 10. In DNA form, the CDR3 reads TGTGCCAGCAGGTCGACAGGGGCCTCCGGTGGCTACACCTTC. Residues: CASRSTGASGGYTF.

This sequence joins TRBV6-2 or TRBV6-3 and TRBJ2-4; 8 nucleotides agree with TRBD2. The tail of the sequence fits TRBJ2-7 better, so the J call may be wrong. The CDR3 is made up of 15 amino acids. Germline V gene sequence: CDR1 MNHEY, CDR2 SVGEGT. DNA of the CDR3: TGTGCCAGCGGCGACCCAAGTAGCGGGGTCCACGAGCAGTACTTC. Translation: CASGDPSSGVHEQYF.

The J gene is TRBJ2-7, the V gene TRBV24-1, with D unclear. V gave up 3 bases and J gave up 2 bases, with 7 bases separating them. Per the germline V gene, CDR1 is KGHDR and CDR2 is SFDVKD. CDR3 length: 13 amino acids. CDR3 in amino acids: CATSDPYTYEQYF. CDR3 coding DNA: TGTGCCACCAGTGATCCGTACACCTACGAGCAGTACTTC.

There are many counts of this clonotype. CDR3 residues: CASSYSAEQYF. The CDR3 bases are TGTGCCAGCAGTTACTCCGCCGAGCAGTACTTC. The chain uses TRBV6-2 or TRBV6-3 and TRBJ2-7; D is uncertain. This CDR3 is built from 11 residues. With 0 bases removed from V and 6 bases from J, the gap between germline ends came to 3 bases. Germline V gene sequence: CDR1 MNHEY, CDR2 SVGEGT.

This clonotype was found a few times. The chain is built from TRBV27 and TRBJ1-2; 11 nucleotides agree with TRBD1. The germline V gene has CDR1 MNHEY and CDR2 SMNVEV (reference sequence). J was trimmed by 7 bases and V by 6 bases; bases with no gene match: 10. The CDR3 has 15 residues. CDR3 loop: CASSPGQGAQGGYTF. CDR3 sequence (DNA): TGTGCCAGCAGCCCCGGACAGGGGGCGCAAGGTGGCTACACCTTC.

CDR3 sequence reads: CASSYIAGGSDTQYF. The CDR3 DNA follows: TGTGCCAGCAGTTACATTGCGGGGGGATCAGATACGCAGTATTTT. The rearrangement links TRBV6-5 to TRBJ2-3; 8 positions agree with TRBD2. The trim removed 2 bases at V and 4 bases at J, leaving 5 bases unmatched. Per the germline V gene, CDR1 is MNHEY and CDR2 is SVGAGI. CDR3 length: 15 amino acids.

The DNA of the CDR3 is TGTGCCAGCACCAAGGGGGGTGTGAGTGCAGATACGCAGTATTTT. Protein product: CASTKGGVSADTQYF. J is TRBJ2-3 and V is TRBV12-3 or TRBV12-4; either TRBD1 or TRBD2 may fit D (6 bases each). The germline V and J ends were trimmed by 7 bases and 4 bases, with 18 bases remaining between them. The CDR3 consists of 15 residues.

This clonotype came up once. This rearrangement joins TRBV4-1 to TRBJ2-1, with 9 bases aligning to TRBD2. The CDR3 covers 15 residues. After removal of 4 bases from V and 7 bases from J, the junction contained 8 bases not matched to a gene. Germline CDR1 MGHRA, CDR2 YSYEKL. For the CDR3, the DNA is TGCGCCAGCAGCCTGCGGGGGGGCTCCTTAAATGAGCAGTTCTTC. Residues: CASSLRGGSLNEQFF.

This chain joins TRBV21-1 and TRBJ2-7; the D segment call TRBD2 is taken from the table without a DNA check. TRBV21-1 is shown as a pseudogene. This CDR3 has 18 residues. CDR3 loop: CASSKAGTSGRPSYEQYF. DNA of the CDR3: TGTGCCAGCAGCAAAGCTGGGACTAGCGGGAGACCTTCCTACGAGCAGTACTTC.

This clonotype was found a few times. The CDR3 reads CASSPRTGNNEQYF. For the CDR3, the DNA is TGTGCCAGCAGTCCCCGGACAGGGAACAATGAGCAGTACTTC. V is TRBV12-3 or TRBV12-4 and J is TRBJ2-5, with 8 bases fitting TRBD1. The V and J ends lost 5 bases and 11 bases, in that order; junction bases with no gene match: 13. The CDR3 extends over 14 amino acids.

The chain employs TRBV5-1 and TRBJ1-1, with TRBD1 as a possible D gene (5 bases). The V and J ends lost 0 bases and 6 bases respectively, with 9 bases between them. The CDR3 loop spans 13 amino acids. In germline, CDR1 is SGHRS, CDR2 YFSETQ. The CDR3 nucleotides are TGCGCCAGCAGCTTGGACAGGACATCTGAAGCTTTCTTT. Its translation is CASSLDRTSEAFF.

CDR3 coding DNA: TGCGCCAGCAGCCTGGGGTCGACCGGGGAGCTGTTTTTT. It is translated as CASSLGSTGELFF. The rearrangement uses TRBV5-1 and TRBJ2-2, with D hard to call. The V gene's germline CDR1 is SGHRS and CDR2 YFSETQ. Trimming left V 4 bases short and J 5 bases short, with 9 bases between. The CDR3 sequence is 13 residues long.

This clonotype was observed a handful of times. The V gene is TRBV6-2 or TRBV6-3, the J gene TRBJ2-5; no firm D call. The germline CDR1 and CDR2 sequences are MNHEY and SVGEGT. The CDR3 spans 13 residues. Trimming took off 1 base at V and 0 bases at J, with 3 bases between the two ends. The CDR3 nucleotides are TGTGCCAGCAGTTACTTGTACCAAGAGACCCAGTACTTC. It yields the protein CASSYLYQETQYF.